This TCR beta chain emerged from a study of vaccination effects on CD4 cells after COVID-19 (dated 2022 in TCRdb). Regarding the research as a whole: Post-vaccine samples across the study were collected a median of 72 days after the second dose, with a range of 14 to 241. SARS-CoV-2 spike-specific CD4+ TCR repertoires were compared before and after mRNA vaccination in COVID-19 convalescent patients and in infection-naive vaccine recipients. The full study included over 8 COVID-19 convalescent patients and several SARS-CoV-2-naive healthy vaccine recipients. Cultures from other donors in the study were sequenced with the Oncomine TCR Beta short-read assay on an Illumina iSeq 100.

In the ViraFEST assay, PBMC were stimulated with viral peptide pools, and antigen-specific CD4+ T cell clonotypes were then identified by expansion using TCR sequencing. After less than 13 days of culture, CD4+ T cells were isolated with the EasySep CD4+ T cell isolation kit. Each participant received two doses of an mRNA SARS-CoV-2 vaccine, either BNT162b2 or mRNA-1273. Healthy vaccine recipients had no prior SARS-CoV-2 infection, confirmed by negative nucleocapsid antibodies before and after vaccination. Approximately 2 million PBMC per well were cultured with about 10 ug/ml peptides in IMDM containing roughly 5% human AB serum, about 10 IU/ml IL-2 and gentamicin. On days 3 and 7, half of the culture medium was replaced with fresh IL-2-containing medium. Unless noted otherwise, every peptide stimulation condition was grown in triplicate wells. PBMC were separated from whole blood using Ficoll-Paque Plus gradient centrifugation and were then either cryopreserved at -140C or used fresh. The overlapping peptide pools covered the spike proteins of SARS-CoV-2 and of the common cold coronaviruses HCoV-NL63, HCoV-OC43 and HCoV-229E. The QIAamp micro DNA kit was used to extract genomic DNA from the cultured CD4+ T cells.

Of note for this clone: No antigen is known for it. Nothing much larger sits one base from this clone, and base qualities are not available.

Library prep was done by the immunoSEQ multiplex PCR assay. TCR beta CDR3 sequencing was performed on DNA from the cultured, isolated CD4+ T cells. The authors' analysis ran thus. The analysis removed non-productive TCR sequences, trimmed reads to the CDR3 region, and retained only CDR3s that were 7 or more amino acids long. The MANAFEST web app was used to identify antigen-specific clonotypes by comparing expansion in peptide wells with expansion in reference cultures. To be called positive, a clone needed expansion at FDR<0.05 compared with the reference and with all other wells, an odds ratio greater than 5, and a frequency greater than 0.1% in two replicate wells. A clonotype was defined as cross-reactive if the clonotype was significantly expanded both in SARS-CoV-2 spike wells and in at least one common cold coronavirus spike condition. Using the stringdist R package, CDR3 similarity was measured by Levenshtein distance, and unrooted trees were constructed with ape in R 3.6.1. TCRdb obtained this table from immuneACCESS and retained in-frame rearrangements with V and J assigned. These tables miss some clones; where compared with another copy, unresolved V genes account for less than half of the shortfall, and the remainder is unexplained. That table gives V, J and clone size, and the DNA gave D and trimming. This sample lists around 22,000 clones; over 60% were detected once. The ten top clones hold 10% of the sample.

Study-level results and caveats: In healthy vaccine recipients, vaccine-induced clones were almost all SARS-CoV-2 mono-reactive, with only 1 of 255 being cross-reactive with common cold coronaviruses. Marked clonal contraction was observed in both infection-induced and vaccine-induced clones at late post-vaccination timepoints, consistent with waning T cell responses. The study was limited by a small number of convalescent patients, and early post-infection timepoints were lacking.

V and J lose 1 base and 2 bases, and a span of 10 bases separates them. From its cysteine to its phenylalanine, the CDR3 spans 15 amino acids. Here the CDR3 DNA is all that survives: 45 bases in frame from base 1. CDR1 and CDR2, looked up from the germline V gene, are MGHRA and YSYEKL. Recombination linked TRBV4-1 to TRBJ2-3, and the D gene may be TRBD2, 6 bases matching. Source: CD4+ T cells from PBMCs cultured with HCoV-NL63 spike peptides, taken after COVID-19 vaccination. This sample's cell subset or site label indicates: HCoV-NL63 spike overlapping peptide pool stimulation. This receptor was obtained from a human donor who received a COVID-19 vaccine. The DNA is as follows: TGCGCCAGCAGCCAAGTGGGACTGCTCACAGATACGCAGTATTTT. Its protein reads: CASSQVGLLTDTQYF.